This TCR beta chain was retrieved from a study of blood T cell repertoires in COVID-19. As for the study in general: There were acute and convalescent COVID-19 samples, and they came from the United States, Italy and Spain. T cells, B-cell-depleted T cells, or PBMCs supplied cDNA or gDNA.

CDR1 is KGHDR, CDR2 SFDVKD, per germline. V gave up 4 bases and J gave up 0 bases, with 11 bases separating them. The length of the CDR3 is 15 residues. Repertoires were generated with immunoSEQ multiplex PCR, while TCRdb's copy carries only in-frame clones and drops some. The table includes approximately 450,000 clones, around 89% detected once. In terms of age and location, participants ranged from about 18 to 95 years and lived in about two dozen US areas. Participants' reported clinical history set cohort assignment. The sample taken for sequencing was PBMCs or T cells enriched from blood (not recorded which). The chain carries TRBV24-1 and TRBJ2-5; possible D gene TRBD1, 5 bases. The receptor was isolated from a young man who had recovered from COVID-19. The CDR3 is CATSDPTGNQETQYF. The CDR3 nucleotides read TGTGCCACCAGTGACCCAACAGGCAACCAAGAGACCCAGTACTTC.